These 30 T cell receptor beta chains were sequenced from one sample in a study of blood T cell repertoires in COVID-19. The assay was immunoSEQ multiplex PCR, and TCRdb's table has in-frame clones only and misses some. Here the sample spans around 100,000 clones, about 88% being singletons. Material for sequencing was peripheral blood. These TCRs come from a woman between 65 and 79 years old who had recovered from COVID-19.

The V call is TRBV9, the J call TRBJ1-2, with D maybe TRBD1 (5 bases). The V and J ends lost 2 bases and 4 bases respectively, with 9 bases between them. The CDR3 runs to 13 residues. Germline V gene data show CDR1 as SGDLS and CDR2 as YYNGEE. This CDR3 reads CASSVQGGYGYTF. The CDR3 DNA reads TGTGCCAGCAGCGTTCAGGGAGGCTATGGCTACACCTTC. The full variable domain, in which reference TRBV9 and TRBJ1-2 provide the parts outside the CDR3, is DSGVTQTPKHLITATGQRVTLRCSPRSGDLSVYWYQQSLDQGLQFLIQYYNGEERAKGNILERFSAQQFPDLHSELNLSSLELGDSALYFCASSVQGGYGYTFGSGTRLTVV.

CDR3 in amino acids: CASSFFSSPKNIQYF. CDR3 DNA sequence: TGTGCCAGCAGCTTCTTTTCTAGCCCCAAAAACATTCAGTACTTC. The genes are TRBV7-2 and TRBJ2-4; the D gene is possibly TRBD2 (5 bases). The length of the CDR3 is 15 residues. Germline V lookup: CDR1 SGHTA, CDR2 FQGNSA. Trimming pared 3 bases from V and 2 bases from J, leaving 11 bases between.

This chain joins TRBV7-9 and TRBJ2-3; no clear D. Germline V gene lookup returns CDR1 SEHNR and CDR2 FQNEAQ (reference sequence). The CDR3 loop spans 12 amino acids. V lost 1 base and J 5 bases, leaving 4 bases between the germline ends. CDR3 protein: CASSLDGDTQYF. The CDR3 DNA follows: TGTGCCAGCAGCTTAGACGGAGATACGCAGTATTTT.

The count of this clone is one. This chain links TRBV7-8 with TRBJ2-1, with TRBD2 as a possible D gene (5 bases). Between the trimmed V and J ends, which lost 7 bases and 6 bases, there was a span of 13 bases. The germline V gene encodes CDR1 SGHVS and CDR2 FQNEAQ. The CDR3 consists of 13 residues. CDR3 protein: CASTLSGVNEQFF. The CDR3 DNA reads TGTGCCAGCACCCTAAGCGGTGTCAATGAGCAGTTCTTC.

The chain joins TRBV5-8 to TRBJ2-7, with D possibly TRBD1 on 6 matching bases. This CDR3 is 13 amino acids long. Trimming took off 2 bases at V and 2 bases at J, with 8 bases between the two ends. Germline V gives CDR1 SGHTS, CDR2 YDEGEE. In DNA form, the CDR3 reads TGTGCCAGCAGCTTCAGGGGTACCTACGAGCAGTACTTC. Amino acid sequence: CASSFRGTYEQYF.

V and J are TRBV27 and TRBJ1-5; D call uncertain. Trimming left V 4 bases short and J 6 bases short, with 13 bases between. This CDR3 region has 14 residues. CDR1 is MNHEY, CDR2 SMNVEV, per germline (reference sequence). The CDR3 DNA is TGTGCCAGCAGTTATGGGAGTGGGTTTCAGCCCCAGCATTTT. This encodes CASSYGSGFQPQHF.

The chain carries TRBV7-3 and TRBJ2-6; 9 positions match TRBD1. After removal of 6 bases from V and 4 bases from J, the junction contained 10 bases not matched to a gene. Germline V gene sequence: CDR1 SGHTA, CDR2 FQGTGA. This CDR3 has 17 residues. The CDR3 loop reads CASSSQGASPGANVLTF. CDR3 DNA: TGTGCCAGCAGTTCACAGGGGGCTTCTCCCGGGGCCAACGTCCTGACTTTC.

The chain recombines TRBV28 with TRBJ2-4; maybe TRBD2 (5 bases). The CDR3 contains 14 residues. Germline V CDR1 and CDR2: MDHEN, SYDVKM. V lost 9 bases and J lost 6, with 18 bases in between. CDR3 sequence: CASYDAGPGNIQYF. CDR3 sequence (DNA): TGTGCCAGTTATGATGCGGGTCCCGGAAACATTCAGTACTTC.

This chain links TRBV24-1 with TRBJ2-1, with D maybe TRBD2 (6 bases). Germline CDR1 is KGHDR and CDR2 is SFDVKD. CDR3 length: 15 amino acids. V gave up 5 bases and J gave up 5 bases, with 15 bases separating them. CDR3: CATSAKAGFNNEQFF. CDR3 in DNA: TGTGCCACCAGTGCGAAGGCGGGATTTAACAATGAGCAGTTCTTC.

V gene TRBV18 combines with J gene TRBJ1-2; a possible D gene is TRBD1 (6 bases). The CDR3 is 15 amino acids. V lost 2 bases and J lost 0, with 10 bases in between. CDR1 and CDR2 (germline): KGHSH, LQKENI. The CDR3 here is CASSPTGPPNYGYTF. In DNA form, the CDR3 reads TGTGCCAGCTCACCAACAGGGCCCCCTAACTATGGCTACACCTTC.

V gene TRBV9 combines with J gene TRBJ2-3; D is undetermined. The CDR3 totals 17 residues. V shed 0 bases and J shed 11 bases, with 25 bases lying between them. Germline lookup yields CDR1 SGDLS and CDR2 YYNGEE. Here the CDR3 reads CASSVGSPGSPPYGQYF. DNA of the CDR3: TGTGCCAGCAGCGTAGGATCGCCCGGTAGTCCCCCCTATGGGCAGTATTTT.

This chain joins TRBV15 and TRBJ2-1, with a tentative D call TRBD1 (5 bases). V was trimmed by 0 bases and J by 3 bases, leaving 12 bases between them. The CDR3 consists of 16 residues. Germline loops: CDR1 LNHNV, CDR2 YYDKDF (reference sequence). CDR3 sequence: CATSRDFTGVYNEQFF. The CDR3 bases are TGTGCCACCAGCAGAGATTTCACAGGCGTCTACAATGAGCAGTTCTTC.

This clone was counted a single time. The rearrangement uses TRBV9 and TRBJ1-2; D is possibly TRBD1 (6 bases). The CDR3 loop spans 14 amino acids. The ends were cut back, 0 bases at V and 6 bases at J, with 12 bases in the middle. Germline assignment: CDR1 SGDLS and CDR2 YYNGEE. The CDR3 DNA reads as TGTGCCAGCAGCGTAGATACAGGGCGGGATGGCTACACCTTC. This translates into CASSVDTGRDGYTF.

The CDR3 bases are TGCAGCGTGACCGGGACTAGCGGGGGAGATACGCAGTATTTT. Translating it yields CSVTGTSGGDTQYF. This rearrangement joins TRBV29-1 to TRBJ2-3, with TRBD2 matching 14 bases. V dropped 6 bases and J dropped 5; count of bases not matched to a gene: 4. CDR1 and CDR2 from the germline V gene are SQVTM and ANQGSEA. This CDR3 has 14 amino acids.

In this sample, this clone turned up once. DNA of the CDR3: TGTGCCAGCAGTCTCTCCGGGGGTAGCAATCAGCCCCAGCATTTT. It translates to CASSLSGGSNQPQHF. The chain couples TRBV28 to TRBJ1-5; possibly TRBD1 for D (5 bases). V gave up 5 bases and J gave up 0 bases, with 11 bases separating them. Germline V gene sequence: CDR1 MDHEN, CDR2 SYDVKM. The CDR3 has 15 residues.

This rearrangement joins TRBV12-3 or TRBV12-4 to TRBJ1-2, with D uncertain. The CDR3 is made up of 13 amino acids. V lost 3 bases and J 4 bases, leaving 9 bases between the germline ends. The CDR3 coding sequence is TGTGCCAGCAGTTTGGAGGTCGGCTATGGCTACACCTTC. Protein product: CASSLEVGYGYTF.

The V call is TRBV18, the J call TRBJ1-6, with 10 bases fitting TRBD1. V gave up 3 bases and J gave up 9 bases; unmatched junction bases: 5. Germline lookup yields CDR1 KGHSH and CDR2 LQKENI. The CDR3 loop spans 15 amino acids. The CDR3 region is CASSPATGGPSPLHF. CDR3 coding DNA: TGTGCCAGCTCACCCGCGACAGGGGGCCCTTCACCCCTCCACTTT.

The V and J genes are TRBV30 and TRBJ1-6; the D is unclear. Trimming removed 4 bases at V and 13 bases at J, with 20 bases between. The CDR3 runs to 14 residues. Germline-derived CDR1 and CDR2 are GTSNPN and SVGIG (reference sequence). CDR3 in DNA: TGTGCCTGGATATTGAAGGGTGTGGGGAGTCCCCTCCACTTT. It is translated as CAWILKGVGSPLHF.

V and J are TRBV4-1 and TRBJ2-7; D call uncertain. Trimming removed 5 bases at V and 0 bases at J, with 11 bases between. The CDR3 extends over 14 amino acids. Germline V gene data show CDR1 as MGHRA and CDR2 as YSYEKL. CDR3 nucleotide sequence: TGCGCCAGCAGCGTACAGAGTAGCTCCTACGAGCAGTACTTC. It specifies CASSVQSSSYEQYF.

This chain links TRBV19 with TRBJ2-1; 8 nucleotides align to TRBD2. The trim removed 1 base at V and 5 bases at J, leaving 10 bases unmatched. Germline CDR1 is LNHDA and CDR2 is SQIVND (reference sequence). The CDR3 is 17 amino acids. CDR3 sequence (DNA): TGTGCCAGTAGTATAGGGCATACTAGCGGTACTAACAATGAGCAGTTCTTC. Protein: CASSIGHTSGTNNEQFF.

The chain links TRBV28 to TRBJ2-1; the match to TRBD2 covers 10 bases. CDR1 MDHEN and CDR2 SYDVKM come from the germline V gene. This CDR3 contains 15 residues. V lost 3 bases, J lost 7 bases, and 6 bases stayed unmatched. CDR3: CASSLLAGAENEQFF. The DNA for the CDR3 is TGTGCCAGCAGTTTGCTAGCGGGAGCAGAGAATGAGCAGTTCTTC.

The V call is TRBV27, the J call TRBJ1-5; 11 nucleotides align to TRBD1. The V and J ends lost 3 bases and 6 bases, in that order; junction bases with no gene match: 7. From germline, CDR1 is MNHEY and CDR2 SMNVEV (reference sequence). This CDR3 is built from 16 residues. CDR3 sequence reads: CASSFRGQGAGQPQHF. CDR3 nucleotide sequence: TGTGCCAGCAGTTTTCGCGGACAGGGGGCGGGTCAGCCCCAGCATTTT.

This chain uses TRBV5-6 with TRBJ2-7; 8 bases are a match to TRBD1. Germline CDR1 and CDR2: SGHDT and YYEEEE. J gave up 8 bases and V 4 bases, and 11 bases lay outside the gene matches. This CDR3 is 14 amino acids long. Written as DNA, the CDR3 is TGTGCCAGCAGCCCCCCGGGACAGGCGAGTCAGCAGTACTTC. Protein product: CASSPPGQASQQYF.

The chain carries TRBV6-2 or TRBV6-3 and TRBJ2-7; D call uncertain. The CDR3 loop spans 13 amino acids. The V end lost 3 bases, the J end lost 0 bases, and 6 bases lay between the germline ends. Looked up from germline, CDR1 is MNHEY and CDR2 is SVGEGT. Written as DNA, the CDR3 is TGTGCCAGCAGTTATTCTAGCTCCTACGAGCAGTACTTC. It is translated as CASSYSSSYEQYF.

This chain uses TRBV12-3 or TRBV12-4 with TRBJ2-5; D is perhaps TRBD2 (5 bases). The CDR3 sequence is 12 residues long. V lost 8 bases and J lost 5, with 12 bases in between. CDR3 in DNA: TGTGCCAGCCGCGGCCGAGGGGAGACCCAGTACTTC. Translating gives CASRGRGETQYF.

The chain is built from TRBV2 and TRBJ1-5, with 7 bases lining up with TRBD1. Germline values: CDR1 SNHLY, CDR2 FYNNEI. This CDR3 region has 16 residues. V lost 3 bases to trimming and J lost 1 base; unmatched junction nucleotides: 6. The CDR3: CASSDPGQPSNQPQHF. The CDR3 nucleotides read TGTGCCAGCAGTGACCCGGGACAGCCGAGCAATCAGCCCCAGCATTTT.

The rearrangement joins TRBV19 to TRBJ2-2, with 8 bases that match TRBD1. The CDR3 is 13 amino acids. The germline V gene has CDR1 LNHDA and CDR2 SQIVND (reference sequence). The ends lost 8 bases at V and 7 bases at J; junction bases unmatched: 6. CDR3: CASSQGANGELFF. The DNA of the CDR3 is TGTGCCAGTTCTCAGGGGGCTAACGGGGAGCTGTTTTTT.

This clone was detected only once. This chain links TRBV6-5 with TRBJ2-1; 8 bases agree with TRBD1. Germline assignment: CDR1 MNHEY and CDR2 SVGAGI. Germline trimming cut 7 bases from V and 7 bases from J; bases unmatched to any gene: 9. This CDR3 comprises 14 residues. The CDR3 DNA is TGTGCCAGCAACCTCAGACAGGGGAGGAATGAGCAGTTCTTC. Translated: CASNLRQGRNEQFF.

The V call is TRBV7-2, the J call TRBJ1-2; 8 nucleotides agree with TRBD1. The CDR3 sequence is 13 residues long. The germline V gene encodes CDR1 SGHTA and CDR2 FQGNSA. After removal of 5 bases from V and 4 bases from J, the junction contained 3 bases not matched to a gene. The CDR3 protein is CASSPGQAYGYTF. Here the CDR3 DNA reads TGTGCCAGCAGCCCGGGACAGGCCTATGGCTACACCTTC.

The rearrangement joins TRBV29-1 to TRBJ2-1; 8 bases are shared with TRBD2. Germline CDR1 reads SQVTM; CDR2 reads ANQGSEA. The length of the CDR3 is 16 residues. V trimming: 0 bases; J trimming: 3 bases; junction bases outside the gene matches: 7. CDR3 loop: CSVEDRRGAFYNEQFF. CDR3 sequence (DNA): TGCAGCGTTGAAGATCGGCGGGGGGCCTTCTACAATGAGCAGTTCTTC.